Presented here are 26 T cell receptor beta chains from one specimen sequenced in a study of T cells after yellow fever vaccination. Each CDR3 protein gets one entry after TCRdb re-called the 5' RACE reads with MiXCR. The data show approximately 550,000 distinct CDR3 sequences, 15% to 20% seen once. Sequences were derived from PBMCs, sampled 15 days after the yellow fever booster vaccination. Every receptor here comes from a man younger than 40 who received the YFV17D yellow fever vaccine.

The chain joins TRBV20-1 to TRBJ2-1; the match to TRBD2 covers 9 bases. In germline, CDR1 is DFQATT, CDR2 SNEGSKA (reference sequence). The CDR3 runs to 15 residues. With 7 bases clipped from V and 4 bases from J, the junction kept 11 bases outside the gene matches. The CDR3 sequence: CSVDRGRGVYNEQFF. The DNA of the CDR3 is TGCAGTGTTGATCGCGGGAGGGGGGTATACAATGAGCAGTTCTTC.

The V and J genes are TRBV12-3 or TRBV12-4 and TRBJ1-6; a weak D match, TRBD1 (5 bases). The CDR3 extends over 14 amino acids. Trimming took 7 bases from V and 8 from J, leaving 15 bases between them. The CDR3 DNA follows: TGTGCCAGCACCCTCGGAGGGGTGGATTCACCCCTCCACTTT. Encoded protein: CASTLGGVDSPLHF.

This chain connects TRBV28 to TRBJ1-1; D call uncertain. The CDR3 is 15 amino acids. Per germline, CDR1 MDHEN and CDR2 SYDVKM. Trimming shortened V by 3 bases and J by 6 bases, and 17 bases separated the two germline ends. In DNA, the CDR3 is TGTGCCAGCAGTTTCCCCCGGGGTATAGTGGCTGAAGCTTTCTTT. Translated, it gives CASSFPRGIVAEAFF.

This clonotype has a handful of counts. The chain has TRBV5-1 and TRBJ2-1; 7 bases align to TRBD2. V was pared by 5 bases and J by 7 bases, with 18 bases of the junction left unmatched. Germline values: CDR1 SGHRS, CDR2 YFSETQ. The CDR3 sequence is 17 residues long. CDR3 amino acids: CASRPTTTSLLQNEQFF. The CDR3 DNA reads TGCGCCAGCAGGCCCACGACGACTAGCCTGCTACAGAATGAGCAGTTCTTC.

The chain carries TRBV24-1 and TRBJ2-5; D possibly corresponds to TRBD1 (5 bases). The V and J ends lost 9 bases and 1 base respectively, with 11 bases between them. Germline V lookup: CDR1 KGHDR, CDR2 SFDVKD. The CDR3 consists of 13 residues. The CDR3 here is CATASGSQETQYF. Here the CDR3 DNA reads TGTGCCACCGCCTCAGGGTCCCAAGAGACCCAGTACTTC.

The chain carries TRBV14 and TRBJ2-1, with TRBD2 identical over 10 bases. The trim removed 5 bases at V and 6 bases at J, leaving 10 bases unmatched. Germline assignment: CDR1 SGHDN and CDR2 FVKESK. This CDR3 comprises 16 residues. The CDR3 region has the DNA TGTGCCAGCAGCAGCATTCTAGCGGGAGTCCTCAATGAGCAGTTCTTC. Translating gives CASSSILAGVLNEQFF. Full variable domain (outside the CDR3, taken from reference TRBV14 and TRBJ2-1): EAGVTQFPSHSVIEKGQTVTLRCDPISGHDNLYWYRRVMGKEIKFLLHFVKESKQDESGMPNNRFLAERTGGTYSTLKVQPAELEDSGVYFCASSSILAGVLNEQFFGPGTRLTVL.

The chain couples TRBV5-1 to TRBJ2-2; 8 bases agree with TRBD2. Unmatched junction bases numbered 4, after V lost 3 bases and J lost 3 bases. Germline lookup yields CDR1 SGHRS and CDR2 YFSETQ. CDR3 length equals 15 residues. The CDR3 DNA is TGCGCCAGCAGCTCCAGCGGGAGTTACACCGGGGAGCTGTTTTTT. Its protein is CASSSSGSYTGELFF. The full variable domain, in which reference TRBV5-1 and TRBJ2-2 provide the parts outside the CDR3, is KAGVTQTPRYLIKTRGQQVTLSCSPISGHRSVSWYQQTPGQGLQFLFEYFSETQRNKGNFPGRFSGRQFSNSRSEMNVSTLELGDSALYLCASSSSGSYTGELFFGEGSRLTVL.

The chain links TRBV18 to TRBJ1-1, with a weak D call TRBD1 (6 bases). This CDR3 has 15 amino acids. Trimming shortened V by 0 bases and J by 5 bases, and 13 bases separated the two germline ends. The germline V gene has CDR1 KGHSH and CDR2 LQKENI. CDR3 in DNA: TGTGCCAGCTCACCACCGGCACAGGGATGGACTGAAGCTTTCTTT. This codes for CASSPPAQGWTEAFF.

The chain employs TRBV20-1 and TRBJ2-1; 16 positions match TRBD2. From germline, CDR1 is DFQATT and CDR2 SNEGSKA (reference sequence). Trimming removed 5 bases from V and 6 bases from J; junction bases left unmatched: 4. The CDR3 runs to 15 residues. CDR3 loop: CSADGTSGRGNEQFF. CDR3 nucleotide sequence: TGCAGTGCTGACGGGACTAGCGGGAGGGGCAATGAGCAGTTCTTC.

The V gene is TRBV7-2, the J gene TRBJ1-4; D perhaps matches TRBD1 (6 bases). Germline V gene sequence: CDR1 SGHTA, CDR2 FQGNSA. CDR3 size: 14 residues. The V end lost 2 bases, the J end lost 4 bases, and 8 bases lay between the germline ends. CDR3: CASSLLQGNEKLFF. In DNA form, the CDR3 reads TGTGCCAGCAGCTTACTACAGGGTAATGAAAAACTGTTTTTT.

V gene TRBV28 combines with J gene TRBJ2-7; TRBD1 matches at 8 bases. The CDR3 consists of 15 residues. The trim removed 5 bases at V and 7 bases at J, leaving 13 bases unmatched. In germline, CDR1 is MDHEN, CDR2 SYDVKM. CDR3 nucleotides: TGTGCCAGCAGTGGGGGGACAGGAAGTTTTATTGAGCAGTACTTC. This codes for CASSGGTGSFIEQYF. The whole variable domain, filled in from reference TRBV28 and TRBJ2-7, reads DVKVTQSSRYLVKRTGEKVFLECVQDMDHENMFWYRQDPGLGLRLIYFSYDVKMKEKGDIPEGYSVSREKKERFSLILESASTNQTSMYLCASSGGTGSFIEQYFGPGTRLTVT.

This chain's CDR3 is CASSYGGGGAEAFF. As DNA, the CDR3 is TGTGCCAGCAGTTACGGCGGGGGAGGCGCTGAAGCTTTCTTT. The chain carries TRBV6-5 and TRBJ1-1, with a weak D call TRBD1 (5 bases). The ends were cut back, 2 bases at V and 6 bases at J, with 13 bases in the middle. The CDR3 has 14 residues. Germline V gene data show CDR1 as MNHEY and CDR2 as SVGAGI.

The chain uses TRBV20-1 and TRBJ2-7, with 12 bases fitting TRBD2. CDR3 length: 15 amino acids. With 3 bases clipped from V and 2 bases from J, the junction kept 5 bases outside the gene matches. Germline V CDR1 and CDR2: DFQATT, SNEGSKA (reference sequence). This CDR3 is CSASGLAGGTYEQYF. CDR3 coding DNA: TGCAGTGCTAGTGGGCTAGCGGGAGGGACCTACGAGCAGTACTTC.

A few counts support this clonotype. The J gene is TRBJ2-7, the V gene TRBV20-1; the D is unclear. This CDR3 is 13 amino acids long. V was cut by 6 bases and J by 2 bases, with 14 bases left in between. The germline CDR1 and CDR2 sequences are DFQATT and SNEGSKA (reference sequence). The CDR3 sequence is CSAPHISAYEQYF. The CDR3 DNA is TGCAGTGCCCCCCACATTTCCGCCTACGAGCAGTACTTC.

Regarding this clonotype: A much larger clone lies a single base off, so this may be a read error. The V call is TRBV18, the J call TRBJ1-6; 7 bases are shared with TRBD1. The CDR3 extends over 14 amino acids. CDR1 and CDR2 from the germline V gene are KGHSH and LQKENI. The CDR3 is CASSRQGGNSHLHF. Written as DNA, the CDR3 is TGTGCCAGCTCACGACAGGGAGGAAATTCACACCTCCACTTT.

The V gene is TRBV7-8, the J gene TRBJ1-6; 7 bases map to TRBD1. CDR3 size: 15 residues. Germline V gene sequence: CDR1 SGHVS, CDR2 FQNEAQ. V trimming: 5 bases; J trimming: 13 bases; junction bases outside the gene matches: 14. CDR3: CASSPDRSWDFPLHF. The CDR3 DNA reads as TGTGCCAGCAGCCCGGACAGGAGCTGGGATTTCCCCCTCCACTTT. The whole variable domain, remainder taken from reference TRBV7-8 and TRBJ1-6, is GAGVSQSPRYKVAKRGQDVALRCDPISGHVSLFWYQQALGQGPEFLTYFQNEAQLDKSGLPSDRFFAERPEGSVSTLKIQRTQQEDSAVYLCASSPDRSWDFPLHFGNGTRLTVT.

This clonotype was detected ten times or more. The rearrangement links TRBV7-9 to TRBJ2-5, with 9 bases matching TRBD2. Germline values: CDR1 SEHNR, CDR2 FQNEAQ (reference sequence). V lost 9 bases to trimming and J lost 1 base; unmatched junction nucleotides: 6. This CDR3 spans 14 amino acids. CDR3 region: CASMISGGQETQYF. As DNA, the CDR3 is TGTGCCAGTATGATTAGCGGGGGCCAAGAGACCCAGTACTTC.

This clonotype was observed a handful of times. V and J are TRBV13 and TRBJ2-1; D is undetermined. The germline V gene has CDR1 PRHDT and CDR2 FYEKMQ (reference sequence). This CDR3 contains 15 residues. Trimming shortened V by 5 bases and J by 5 bases, and 16 bases separated the two germline ends. CDR3 loop: CASSPLPPWDNEQFF. CDR3 nucleotides: TGTGCCAGCAGCCCCCTACCCCCTTGGGACAATGAGCAGTTCTTC.

This clonotype was counted at least ten times. V is TRBV5-1 and J is TRBJ2-7; D remains unclear. Trimming took 4 bases from V and 6 from J, leaving 14 bases between them. The germline V gene has CDR1 SGHRS and CDR2 YFSETQ. This CDR3 has 13 residues. The CDR3 DNA follows: TGCGCCAGCAGCCTCCAGGTGATGGGCGAGCAGTACTTC. Protein product: CASSLQVMGEQYF.

The genes are TRBV10-3 and TRBJ2-5; D may match TRBD1 or TRBD2 (5 bases each). CDR3 length: 15 amino acids. The V end lost 4 bases, the J end lost 9 bases, and 21 bases lay between the germline ends. Germline assignment: CDR1 ENHRY and CDR2 SYGVKD. The CDR3 reads CAISAVGTGNVAQYF. The CDR3 nucleotides read TGTGCCATCAGTGCCGTTGGGACCGGAAATGTGGCCCAGTACTTC.

This clonotype was counted between two and nine times. V is TRBV18 and J is TRBJ2-7, with a possible D match to TRBD2 (5 bases). The ends were cut back, 5 bases at V and 4 bases at J, with 15 bases in the middle. This CDR3 is 14 amino acids long. Germline V lookup: CDR1 KGHSH, CDR2 LQKENI. CDR3 sequence (DNA): TGTGCCAGCTCATCCTCTCGGACTGAATACGAGCAGTACTTC. This sequence encodes CASSSSRTEYEQYF.

There are a few counts of this clonotype. J is TRBJ2-2 and V is TRBV12-3 or TRBV12-4, with D maybe TRBD2 (6 bases). The CDR3 loop spans 13 amino acids. V shed 7 bases and J shed 6 bases, with 12 bases lying between them. CDR3 DNA sequence: TGTGCCAGCATTTTCGGGGGATCCGGGGAGCTGTTTTTT. Encoded protein: CASIFGGSGELFF.

CDR3 loop: CASSQPTNTGELFF. CDR3 DNA sequence: TGTGCCAGCAGCCAACCAACCAACACCGGGGAGCTGTTTTTT. The rearrangement joins TRBV3-1 to TRBJ2-2; unclear D gene. Trimming removed 2 bases from V and 2 bases from J, with 6 bases in between. The CDR3 totals 14 residues. Germline loops: CDR1 LGHDT, CDR2 YNNKEL (reference sequence).

This chain joins TRBV19 and TRBJ2-1, with D possibly being TRBD1 or TRBD2 (6 bases each). The germline gives CDR1 LNHDA, CDR2 SQIVND (reference sequence). V lost 7 bases, J lost 6 bases, and 10 bases lay in between. The CDR3 length is 12 residues. This CDR3 is CASKGGGNEQFF. The CDR3, as DNA: TGTGCCAGTAAAGGAGGGGGCAATGAGCAGTTCTTC. The variable domain in full, completed from reference TRBV19 and TRBJ2-1, reads DGGITQSPKYLFRKEGQNVTLSCEQNLNHDAMYWYRQDPGQGLRLIYYSQIVNDFQKGDIAEGYSVSREKKESFPLTVTSAQKNPTAFYLCASKGGGNEQFFGPGTRLTVL.

The rearrangement joins TRBV24-1 to TRBJ2-3, with 16 positions matching TRBD2. The CDR3 is 17 amino acids. The germline gives CDR1 KGHDR, CDR2 SFDVKD. The V and J ends lost 3 bases and 4 bases, in that order; junction bases with no gene match: 3. CDR3 DNA: TGTGCCACCAGTGATCCCGGGACTAGCGGGAGGGCAGATACGCAGTATTTT. As protein: CATSDPGTSGRADTQYF.

This clonotype was observed a handful of times. The DNA for the CDR3 is TGTGCCAGCAGGAGGGGACTAGGAACCTACGAGCAGTACTTC. Translated, it gives CASRRGLGTYEQYF. The V and J genes are TRBV11-1 and TRBJ2-7; 8 bases are shared with TRBD2. Germline assignment: CDR1 SGHAT and CDR2 FQDESV (reference sequence). The CDR3 spans 14 residues. The J segment lost 2 bases and the V segment lost 6 bases, leaving 6 bases of the junction unmatched. The complete variable domain, with remaining parts taken from reference TRBV11-1 and TRBJ2-7, reads EAEVAQSPRYKITEKSQAVAFWCDPISGHATLYWYRQILGQGPELLVQFQDESVVDDSQLPKDRFSAERLKGVDSTLKIQPAELGDSAMYLCASRRGLGTYEQYFGPGTRLTVT.